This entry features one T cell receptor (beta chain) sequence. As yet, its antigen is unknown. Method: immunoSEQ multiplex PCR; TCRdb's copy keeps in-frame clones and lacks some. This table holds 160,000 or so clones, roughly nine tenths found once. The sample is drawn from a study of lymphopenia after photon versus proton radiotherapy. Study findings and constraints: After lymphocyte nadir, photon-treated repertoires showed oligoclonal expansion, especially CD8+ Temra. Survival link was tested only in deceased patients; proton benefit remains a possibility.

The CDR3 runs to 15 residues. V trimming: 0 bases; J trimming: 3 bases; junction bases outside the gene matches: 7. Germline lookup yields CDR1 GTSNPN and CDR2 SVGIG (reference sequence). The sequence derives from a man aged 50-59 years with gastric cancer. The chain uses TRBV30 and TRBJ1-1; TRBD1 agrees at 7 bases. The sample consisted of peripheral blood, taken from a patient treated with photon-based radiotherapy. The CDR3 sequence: CAWSVRGGDDTEAFF. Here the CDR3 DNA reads TGTGCCTGGAGTGTCCGAGGGGGCGACGACACTGAAGCTTTCTTT.